Below are 14 T cell receptor beta chains sequenced from a single sample in a study of technical replicates of blood from four donors (TCRdb year 2017). The protocol used for the library was the immunoSEQ multiplex PCR assay. The immuneACCESS repertoire file appears here via TCRdb, limited to in-frame rearrangements. These files lack a portion of the clones; in checked studies, under half of the deficit traces to unresolved V genes, and the cause of the others is not known. This sample holds about 87,000 clones; about 95% were observed only once. The ten top clones hold 0.3% to 0.35% of the sample. The sequencing input was T cells isolated from PBMCs. All receptors come from a human donor in good health.

This chain uses TRBV9 with TRBJ2-7, with 9 bases that match TRBD2. Germline CDR1 reads SGDLS; CDR2 reads YYNGEE. The junction had 8 bases not matched to a gene; V was cut back by 1 base and J by 6 bases. There are 15 residues in the CDR3. The CDR3 DNA reads TGTGCCAGCAGCGTAAGGCGGGAGGGCCTAAGCGAGCAGTACTTC. Its translation: CASSVRREGLSEQYF.

The CDR3 nucleotides are TGCAGCGTTGAACTAGGGGAGGGTTACTACGAGCAGTACTTC. Translated: CSVELGEGYYEQYF. The chain joins TRBV29-1 to TRBJ2-7, with 7 bases that match TRBD2. This CDR3 spans 14 amino acids. CDR1 is SQVTM and CDR2 is ANQGSEA in the germline V gene. J lost 3 bases, V lost 2 bases, and 7 bases had no gene match.

The chain has TRBV9 and TRBJ1-3; unclear D gene. This CDR3 contains 14 residues. V shed 3 bases and J shed 4 bases, with 11 bases lying between them. The V gene's germline CDR1 is SGDLS and CDR2 YYNGEE. The CDR3 DNA is TGTGCCAGCAGCGGGACGTTAGCGGGAAACACCATATATTTT. Translation gives CASSGTLAGNTIYF. The variable domain in full, completed from reference TRBV9 and TRBJ1-3, reads DSGVTQTPKHLITATGQRVTLRCSPRSGDLSVYWYQQSLDQGLQFLIQYYNGEERAKGNILERFSAQQFPDLHSELNLSSLELGDSALYFCASSGTLAGNTIYFGEGSWLTVV.

This chain joins TRBV5-1 and TRBJ2-7; weak D call: TRBD1 (6 bases). Per germline, CDR1 SGHRS and CDR2 YFSETQ. The V gene lost 1 base and the J gene lost 5 bases, with 13 bases spanning the gap. CDR3 length equals 14 residues. The DNA of the CDR3 is TGCGCCAGCAGCTTGACAGGGTATTCACACGAGCAGTACTTC. Its protein product is CASSLTGYSHEQYF.

The V and J genes are TRBV7-9 and TRBJ2-1, with 7 bases fitting TRBD2. CDR1 is SEHNR and CDR2 is FQNEAQ in the germline V gene (reference sequence). Trimming at V came to 0 bases and at J to 6 bases, leaving 5 bases not matched to a gene. The CDR3 consists of 15 residues. CDR3 loop: CASSLAVGEGNEQFF. Written as DNA, the CDR3 is TGTGCCAGCAGCTTAGCCGTCGGGGAGGGCAATGAGCAGTTCTTC.

A single count supports this clone. The gene calls are TRBV2 and TRBJ1-1; D ambiguous. From germline, CDR1 is SNHLY and CDR2 FYNNEI. V lost 4 bases and J lost 2, with 5 bases in between. The length of the CDR3 is 12 residues. The CDR3 protein is CASSGTNTEAFF. Written as DNA, the CDR3 is TGTGCCAGCAGTGGAACTAACACTGAAGCTTTCTTT.

This rearrangement joins TRBV30 to TRBJ1-1, with TRBD1 as a possible D gene (5 bases). V shed 3 bases and J shed 5 bases, with 13 bases lying between them. Germline CDR1 and CDR2: GTSNPN and SVGIG (reference sequence). The CDR3 covers 13 residues. The DNA of the CDR3 is TGTGCCTGGAGGCCGGAGGGGTGGACTGAAGCTTTCTTT. Translating gives CAWRPEGWTEAFF. Supplemented by reference TRBV30 and TRBJ1-1, the full variable domain reads SQTIHQWPATLVQPVGSPLSLECTVEGTSNPNLYWYRQAAGRGLQLLFYSVGIGQISSEVPQNLSASRPQDRQFILSSKKLLLSDSGFYLCAWRPEGWTEAFFGQGTRLTVV.

In this sample, this clone turned up a few times. The chain has TRBV28 and TRBJ2-7, with TRBD1 identical over 7 bases. V shed 5 bases and J 0 bases; nucleotides not matched to a gene: 7. CDR3 size: 15 residues. In germline, CDR1 is MDHEN, CDR2 SYDVKM. The CDR3 loop is CASSPVDRDSYEQYF. In nucleotides, the CDR3 is TGTGCCAGCAGTCCAGTAGACAGGGACTCCTACGAGCAGTACTTC.

The chain uses TRBV7-7 and TRBJ1-4; no clear D gene. Deletions cut 3 bases from V and 1 base from J, with 6 bases between. CDR1 is SSHAT, CDR2 FNYEAQ, per germline (reference sequence). The CDR3 contains 14 residues. The CDR3 loop reads CASSLRETNEKLFF. CDR3 bases: TGTGCCAGCAGCTTGAGAGAAACTAATGAAAAACTGTTTTTT.

A single count supports this clone. J is TRBJ1-1 and V is TRBV2; no reliable D call. This CDR3 region has 12 residues. Germline CDR1 is SNHLY and CDR2 is FYNNEI. The ends were cut back, 1 base at V and 5 bases at J, with 5 bases in the middle. DNA for the CDR3: TGTGCCAGCAGTGAAGGGGCTACTGAAGCTTTCTTT. Residues: CASSEGATEAFF.

The gene calls are TRBV15 and TRBJ2-7, with D unclear. From germline, CDR1 is LNHNV and CDR2 YYDKDF (reference sequence). This CDR3 has 12 residues. Trimming stripped 1 base from V and 4 bases from J, with 5 bases between. CDR3 nucleotides: TGTGCCACCAGCAGAGGTAGTTACGAGCAGTACTTC. Its protein is CATSRGSYEQYF.

The chain employs TRBV18 and TRBJ2-7; 12 nucleotides match TRBD1. Per the germline V gene, CDR1 is KGHSH and CDR2 is LQKENI. With 6 bases clipped from V and 0 bases from J, the junction kept 3 bases outside the gene matches. There are 15 residues in the CDR3. The CDR3 sequence: CASSGQGASSYEQYF. In DNA form, the CDR3 reads TGTGCCAGCTCGGGACAGGGGGCCAGCTCCTACGAGCAGTACTTC. Variable domain in full (rest from reference TRBV18 and TRBJ2-7): NAGVMQNPRHLVRRRGQEARLRCSPMKGHSHVYWYRQLPEEGLKFMVYLQKENIIDESGMPKERFSAEFPKEGPSILRIQQVVRGDSAAYFCASSGQGASSYEQYFGPGTRLTVT.

This CDR3 is CASRDYSYEQYF. CDR3 in DNA: TGTGCCAGTAGGGACTACTCCTACGAGCAGTACTTC. The chain joins TRBV6-5 to TRBJ2-7; 7 bases match TRBD2. The CDR3 contains 12 residues. Germline V gene sequence: CDR1 MNHEY, CDR2 SVGAGI. After removal of 9 bases from V and 0 bases from J, the junction contained 2 bases not matched to a gene.

This chain links TRBV11-2 with TRBJ2-1, with 12 bases aligning to TRBD2. Germline V lookup: CDR1 SGHAT, CDR2 FQNNGV. There are 15 residues in the CDR3. The V segment lost 4 bases and the J segment 6 bases; nucleotides outside the gene matches: 4. CDR3 nucleotides: TGTGCCAGCAGCTCCCGACTAGCGGGGGCCAATGAGCAGTTCTTC. Translating it yields CASSSRLAGANEQFF.